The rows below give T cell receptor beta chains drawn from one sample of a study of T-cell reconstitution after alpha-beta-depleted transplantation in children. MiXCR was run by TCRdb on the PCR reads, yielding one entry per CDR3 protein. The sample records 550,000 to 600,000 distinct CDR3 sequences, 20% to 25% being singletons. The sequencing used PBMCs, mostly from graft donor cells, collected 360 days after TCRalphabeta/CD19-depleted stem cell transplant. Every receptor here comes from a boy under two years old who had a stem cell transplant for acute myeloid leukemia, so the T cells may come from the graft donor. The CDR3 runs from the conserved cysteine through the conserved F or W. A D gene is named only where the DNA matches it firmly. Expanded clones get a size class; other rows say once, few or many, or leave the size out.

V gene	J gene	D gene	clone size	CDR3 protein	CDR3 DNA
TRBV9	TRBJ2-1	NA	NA	CASSARTLTYNEQFF	TGTGCCAGCAGCGCAAGGACCCTTACCTACAATGAGCAGTTCTTC
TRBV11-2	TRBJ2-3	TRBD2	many	CASSLDWAGGLTDTQYF	TGTGCCAGCAGCTTAGATTGGGCGGGGGGCCTCACAGATACGCAGTATTTT
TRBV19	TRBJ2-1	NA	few	CASSIPGYEQFF	TGTGCCAGTAGTATTCCGGGCTATGAGCAGTTCTTC
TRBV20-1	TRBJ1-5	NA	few	CSAGTGSPYNQPQHF	TGCAGTGCTGGAACCGGGTCGCCGTACAATCAGCCCCAGCATTTT
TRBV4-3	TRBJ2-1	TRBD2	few	CASSQVSGGAGDEQFF	TGCGCCAGCAGCCAGGTTAGCGGGGGGGCCGGCGATGAGCAGTTCTTC
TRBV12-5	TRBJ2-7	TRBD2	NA	CARGAGLVGTNYEQYF	TGTGCTCGTGGCGCTGGTTTGGTCGGGACTAACTACGAGCAGTACTTC
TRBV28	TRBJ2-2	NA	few	CASTPRASGGELFF	TGTGCCAGCACCCCCCGGGCGAGTGGCGGGGAGCTGTTTTTT
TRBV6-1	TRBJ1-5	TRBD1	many	CASSGGQGGGQPQHF	TGTGCCAGCAGTGGGGGACAGGGGGGCGGTCAGCCCCAGCATTTT
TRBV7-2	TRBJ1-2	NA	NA	CASSLEAIQGGYGYTF	TGTGCCAGCAGCTTAGAGGCAATACAGGGAGGCTATGGCTACACCTTC
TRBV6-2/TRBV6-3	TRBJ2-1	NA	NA	CASSYPPNEQFF	TGTGCCAGCAGTTATCCGCCCAATGAGCAGTTCTTC
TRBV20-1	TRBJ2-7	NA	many	CSAPGDLYEQYF	TGCAGTGCCCCAGGGGATCTCTACGAGCAGTACTTC
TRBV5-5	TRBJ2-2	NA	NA	CASSWSRGGANTGELFF	TGTGCCAGCAGCTGGTCTAGGGGGGGGGCGAACACCGGGGAGCTGTTTTTT
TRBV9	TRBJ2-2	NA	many	CASSVRTGPTGELFF	TGTGCCAGCAGCGTCCGCACAGGCCCCACCGGGGAGCTGTTTTTT
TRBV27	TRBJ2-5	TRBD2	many	CASSFGLAGGGRLDF	TGTGCCAGCAGTTTCGGACTAGCGGGGGGCGGAAGATTGGACTTC
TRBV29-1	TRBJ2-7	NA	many	CSVGGRAPDLSYEQYF	TGCAGCGTTGGGGGACGAGCACCGGACCTTTCCTACGAGCAGTACTTC
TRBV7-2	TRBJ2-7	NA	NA	CASSMVTYEQYF	TGTGCCAGCAGCATGGTAACCTACGAGCAGTACTTC
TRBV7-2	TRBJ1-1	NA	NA	CASSLVPSETEAFF	TGTGCCAGCAGCTTAGTCCCCTCGGAAACTGAAGCTTTCTTT
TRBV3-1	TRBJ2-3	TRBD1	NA	CASSVWDRGLGDTQYF	TGTGCCAGCAGTGTATGGGACAGGGGGCTTGGAGATACGCAGTATTTT
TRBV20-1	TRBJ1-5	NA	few	CSAKLQGGNQPQHF	TGCAGTGCAAAGCTTCAGGGAGGCAATCAGCCCCAGCATTTT
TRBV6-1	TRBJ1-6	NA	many	CASSLPPGFNSPLHF	TGTGCCAGCAGCCTACCCCCAGGGTTTAATTCACCCCTCCACTTT
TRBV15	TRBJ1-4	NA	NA	CATSRDRAGNEKLFF	TGTGCCACCAGCAGAGATCGGGCAGGGAATGAAAAACTGTTTTTT
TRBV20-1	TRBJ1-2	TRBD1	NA	CSASGRGPGYTF	TGCAGTGCTAGTGGTAGGGGGCCTGGCTACACCTTC
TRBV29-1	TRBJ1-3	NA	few	CSVGWGAGNTIYF	TGCAGCGTTGGTTGGGGGGCTGGAAACACCATATATTTT
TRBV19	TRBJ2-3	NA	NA	CASSVQASTDTQYF	TGTGCCAGTAGTGTACAGGCGAGCACAGATACGCAGTATTTT